Below, 27 T cell receptor beta chains from the same sample are listed, as sequenced in a study of T cell responses to AZD1222 COVID-19 vaccine. Sequencing was performed with immunoSEQ multiplex PCR; in TCRdb, only in-frame clones are kept and a portion is missing. This sample has around 140,000 clones, with 90% found just once. Material: peripheral blood, obtained on day 0 of AZD1222 vaccination. Source of these receptors: an adult in good health.

This clone is a singleton in its sample. The chain's CDR3 is CASSEAGGPTYEQYF. The CDR3 coding sequence is TGTGCCAGCAGCGAGGCAGGGGGCCCGACCTACGAGCAGTACTTC. The V gene is TRBV5-4, the J gene TRBJ2-7, with 8 bases identical to TRBD1. CDR3 length equals 15 residues. Trimming cost V 4 bases and J 2 bases; bases outside gene matches: 8. In germline, CDR1 is SGHNT, CDR2 YYREEE (reference sequence).

The chain joins TRBV10-3 to TRBJ1-2; 11 bases are a match to TRBD1. CDR1 ENHRY and CDR2 SYGVKD come from the germline V gene. V gave up 4 bases and J gave up 6 bases; unmatched junction bases: 4. The CDR3 extends over 14 amino acids. The CDR3 is CAISGTGGKDGYTF. In nucleotides, the CDR3 is TGTGCCATCAGTGGGACAGGGGGCAAAGATGGCTACACCTTC.

This chain joins TRBV6-2 or TRBV6-3 and TRBJ2-1; 9 nucleotides align to TRBD2. J gave up 4 bases and V 5 bases, and 6 bases lay outside the gene matches. The CDR3 extends over 15 amino acids. Germline CDR1 is MNHEY and CDR2 is SVGEGT. CDR3: CASSDGTSRYNEQFF. For the CDR3, the DNA is TGTGCCAGCAGTGACGGGACTAGCAGATACAATGAGCAGTTCTTC.

This clone was seen once. The V gene is TRBV4-2, the J gene TRBJ2-3; 7 bases fit TRBD2. Germline CDR1 LGHNA, CDR2 YNFKEQ. This CDR3 comprises 16 residues. V lost 4 bases, J lost 2 bases, and 9 bases stayed unmatched. The CDR3 here is CASSPRGDFTTDTQYF. CDR3 nucleotide sequence: TGTGCCAGCAGCCCCCGGGGGGACTTTACCACAGATACGCAGTATTTT.

The rearrangement uses TRBV11-2 and TRBJ1-6; D is possibly TRBD1 (6 bases). Trimming removed 8 bases from V and 2 bases from J, with 13 bases in between. CDR3 length equals 15 residues. Germline assignment: CDR1 SGHAT and CDR2 FQNNGV. CDR3 residues: CASASQGTYNSPLHF. CDR3 DNA: TGTGCCAGCGCCTCCCAGGGGACCTATAATTCACCCCTCCACTTT.

This clone has a single count. The genes are TRBV27 and TRBJ1-5; tentative D call: TRBD1 (6 bases). CDR1 and CDR2 from the germline V gene are MNHEY and SMNVEV (reference sequence). The V end lost 5 bases, the J end lost 4 bases, and 12 bases lay between the germline ends. There are 14 residues in the CDR3. The CDR3 bases are TGTGCCAGCAGTCCCGACAGGAGTAATCAGCCCCAGCATTTT. This codes for CASSPDRSNQPQHF.

The chain recombines TRBV11-3 with TRBJ2-3; D is perhaps TRBD1 (5 bases). Trimming left V 0 bases short and J 1 base short, with 11 bases between. The CDR3 runs to 16 residues. CDR1 and CDR2 from the germline V gene are SGHNT and YENEEA. This chain's CDR3 is CASSLDSRRGTDTQYF. The CDR3 nucleotides are TGTGCCAGCAGCTTAGATTCTCGCAGGGGCACAGATACGCAGTATTTT.

This rearrangement joins TRBV19 to TRBJ1-2; TRBD1 might be the D (5 bases). This CDR3 region has 14 residues. With 6 bases removed from V and 4 bases from J, the gap between germline ends came to 15 bases. CDR1 LNHDA and CDR2 SQIVND come from the germline V gene (reference sequence). The CDR3: CASSTSGRVYGYTF. CDR3 sequence (DNA): TGTGCCAGTAGCACGTCGGGCAGGGTCTATGGCTACACCTTC.

This chain connects TRBV12-3 or TRBV12-4 to TRBJ2-5; no definite D call. Trimming cost V 5 bases and J 3 bases, with 1 base left between them. The CDR3 consists of 10 residues. The CDR3 loop is CASSEETQYF. In DNA form, the CDR3 reads TGTGCCAGCAGTGAAGAGACCCAGTACTTC.

This clone was counted once. The CDR3 spells CATSSGTGGIGSTEAFF. The DNA of the CDR3 is TGTGCCACCAGCTCCGGGACAGGGGGAATCGGTAGCACTGAAGCTTTCTTT. This chain uses TRBV24-1 with TRBJ1-1; TRBD1 matches at 11 bases. V lost 7 bases and J lost 4; bases outside the gene matches: 13. The CDR3 spans 17 residues. In germline, CDR1 is KGHDR, CDR2 SFDVKD.

J is TRBJ1-5 and V is TRBV6-1; possibly TRBD1 for D (5 bases). V shed 1 base and J shed 4 bases, with 11 bases lying between them. Germline V lookup: CDR1 MNHNS, CDR2 SASEGT. This CDR3 contains 15 residues. The chain's CDR3 is CASSEGLRGNQPQHF. CDR3 DNA sequence: TGTGCCAGCAGTGAAGGATTGAGGGGAAATCAGCCCCAGCATTTT.

The J gene is TRBJ1-2, the V gene TRBV20-1; D perhaps matches TRBD1 (6 bases). With 5 bases removed from V and 8 bases from J, the gap between germline ends came to 9 bases. The germline V gene encodes CDR1 DFQATT and CDR2 SNEGSKA (reference sequence). This CDR3 is built from 10 residues. The CDR3 protein is CSAEQGGYTF. In DNA form, the CDR3 reads TGCAGTGCTGAACAGGGAGGCTACACCTTC.

The J gene is TRBJ2-1, the V gene TRBV7-3; the D is unclear. Germline CDR1 is SGHTA and CDR2 is FQGTGA. V was cut by 0 bases and J by 3 bases, with 15 bases left in between. The CDR3 has 17 residues. CDR3 residues: CASSLTPERRNYNEQFF. CDR3 DNA sequence: TGTGCCAGCAGCTTAACCCCCGAGCGACGGAACTACAATGAGCAGTTCTTC.

The chain employs TRBV7-3 and TRBJ2-3, with 7 bases aligning to TRBD2. The CDR3 loop spans 14 amino acids. Trimming at V came to 4 bases and at J to 2 bases, leaving 3 bases not matched to a gene. Germline V gene data show CDR1 as SGHTA and CDR2 as FQGTGA. CDR3 DNA sequence: TGTGCCAGCAGCTCCCGGGACTACACAGATACGCAGTATTTT. It is translated as CASSSRDYTDTQYF.

This clone was seen a handful of times. V gene TRBV7-2 combines with J gene TRBJ1-1; 8 nucleotides match TRBD1. The CDR3 is 16 residues long. V shed 1 base, J shed 1 base, and the junction held 5 bases outside the gene matches. CDR1 SGHTA and CDR2 FQGNSA come from the germline V gene. Here the CDR3 reads CASSLVRGQGNTEAFF. Written as DNA, the CDR3 is TGTGCCAGCAGCTTAGTGCGCGGACAGGGGAACACTGAAGCTTTCTTT.

The chain has TRBV7-2 and TRBJ1-1; D call uncertain. V gave up 6 bases and J gave up 1 base, with 24 bases separating them. CDR1 and CDR2 from the germline V gene are SGHTA and FQGNSA. CDR3 length: 18 residues. This chain's CDR3 is CASRNTRNRSWGNTEAFF. The DNA of the CDR3 is TGTGCCAGCAGGAATACGCGGAATCGGAGTTGGGGGAACACTGAAGCTTTCTTT.

The V gene is TRBV7-2, the J gene TRBJ2-7, with D unresolved. CDR1 is SGHTA and CDR2 is FQGNSA in the germline V gene. V lost 7 bases and J 5 bases, leaving 12 bases between the germline ends. The CDR3 has 12 amino acids. CDR3 sequence (DNA): TGTGCCAGCACCCTCGATGGGAACGAGCAGTACTTC. Protein: CASTLDGNEQYF.

The V call is TRBV7-6, the J call TRBJ2-5; 7 bases are shared with TRBD1. Trimming took 3 bases from V and 5 from J; bases not matched to a gene: 18. Germline assignment: CDR1 SGHVS and CDR2 FNYEAQ. This CDR3 spans 18 amino acids. In DNA, the CDR3 is TGTGCCAGCAGCTTCCTTCGCCCTGAGGGGGCGCTTCAGGAGACCCAGTACTTC. It codes for CASSFLRPEGALQETQYF. The complete variable domain, with remaining parts taken from reference TRBV7-6 and TRBJ2-5, reads GAGVSQSPRYKVTKRGQDVALRCDPISGHVSLYWYRQALGQGPEFLTYFNYEAQQDKSGLPNDRFSAERPEGSISTLTIQRTEQRDSAMYRCASSFLRPEGALQETQYFGPGTRLLVL.

J is TRBJ2-1 and V is TRBV9; TRBD1 matches at 8 bases. Germline V gene sequence: CDR1 SGDLS, CDR2 YYNGEE. This CDR3 is built from 14 residues. J gave up 6 bases and V 4 bases, and 6 bases lay outside the gene matches. The CDR3 here is CASSSGTGANEQFF. The DNA of the CDR3 is TGTGCCAGCAGCTCAGGGACAGGCGCCAATGAGCAGTTCTTC.

The chain uses TRBV6-5 and TRBJ1-4, with D possibly being TRBD1 (6 bases). Trimming took off 6 bases at V and 8 bases at J, with 16 bases between the two ends. Germline V gene lookup returns CDR1 MNHEY and CDR2 SVGAGI. The CDR3 is 14 residues long. DNA for the CDR3: TGTGCCAGCAGCCTGGGGGGCCGAAGAGAAAAACTGTTTTTT. Amino acids: CASSLGGRREKLFF.

The chain employs TRBV6-2 or TRBV6-3 and TRBJ2-1; tentative D call: TRBD1 (8 bases). CDR1 MNHEY and CDR2 SVGEGT come from the germline V gene. Trimming removed 1 base from V and 12 bases from J, with 28 bases in between. This CDR3 has 18 residues. The CDR3, as DNA: TGTGCCAGCAGTTACTTTTTAGGGCTACCAGGGGGCGGGGAGGGGCAGTTCTTC. Translated, it gives CASSYFLGLPGGGEGQFF.

V is TRBV7-2 and J is TRBJ1-4; D not certain. The V end lost 4 bases, the J end lost 6 bases, and 12 bases lay between the germline ends. The CDR3 is 14 residues long. Germline V gene data show CDR1 as SGHTA and CDR2 as FQGNSA. The CDR3: CASSSRARDEKLFF. The CDR3 nucleotides read TGTGCCAGCAGCTCCCGGGCTAGGGATGAAAAACTGTTTTTT. The full variable domain, in which reference TRBV7-2 and TRBJ1-4 provide the parts outside the CDR3, is GAGVSQSPSNKVTEKGKDVELRCDPISGHTALYWYRQSLGQGLEFLIYFQGNSAPDKSGLPSDRFSAERTGGSVSTLTIQRTQQEDSAVYLCASSSRARDEKLFFGSGTQLSVL.

J is TRBJ1-6 and V is TRBV4-3, with 7 positions matching TRBD1. Germline CDR1 and CDR2: LGHNA and YSLEER. This CDR3 spans 14 amino acids. V lost 0 bases, J lost 7 bases, and 0 bases stayed unmatched. DNA of the CDR3: TGCGCCAGCAGCCAAGACAGGGGGAATTCACCCCTCCACTTT. Translated, it gives CASSQDRGNSPLHF.

Here the CDR3 reads CASSLAGRETQYF. The CDR3 DNA reads as TGTGCCAGCTCACTTGCAGGGAGAGAGACCCAGTACTTC. V gene TRBV18 combines with J gene TRBJ2-5; D might be TRBD1 or TRBD2, each matching 5 bases. V was shortened by 4 bases and J by 4 bases, with 10 bases between the two germline ends. Germline values: CDR1 KGHSH, CDR2 LQKENI. The CDR3 is made up of 13 amino acids.

This rearrangement joins TRBV7-9 to TRBJ2-7; D ambiguous. The CDR3 runs to 14 residues. CDR1 is SEHNR, CDR2 FQNEAQ, per germline (reference sequence). V lost 3 bases and J lost 5, with 14 bases in between. The CDR3 protein is CASSFSFGLNEQYF. CDR3 in DNA: TGTGCCAGCAGCTTCTCCTTTGGGTTAAACGAGCAGTACTTC.

The rearrangement links TRBV19 to TRBJ1-2; D not certain. Germline V gene lookup returns CDR1 LNHDA and CDR2 SQIVND (reference sequence). This CDR3 has 13 amino acids. V gave up 9 bases and J gave up 4 bases, with 15 bases separating them. The chain's CDR3 is CASGRSLGYGYTF. The CDR3 DNA is TGTGCCAGCGGACGGTCGCTCGGCTATGGCTACACCTTC.

The chain couples TRBV20-1 to TRBJ2-7; D not certain. In germline, CDR1 is DFQATT, CDR2 SNEGSKA (reference sequence). Trimming left V 1 base short and J 7 bases short, with 8 bases between. The CDR3 runs 11 residues. CDR3 coding DNA: TGCAGTGCTAGAGTTGGTAGGGAGCAGTACTTC. As protein: CSARVGREQYF.